The clone carrying this T cell receptor beta chain was detected once. All enrollees were about 18 to 89 years old and from 20 to 25 US areas. Cohort allocation depended upon clinical history that participants reported. This sample is drawn from a study of blood T cell repertoires in COVID-19. Overall study: T cells, B-cell-depleted T cells, or PBMCs provided the cDNA or gDNA that served as material.

Original data processing: Nucleated cell counts were estimated from reference gene primer amplification. Sequencing used immunoSEQ multiplex PCR; TCRdb keeps in-frame clones, though not all of them. The V and J calls and clone size come from that table; D and trimming were worked out from the DNA. The sample includes under 300,000 clones, approximately 91% of them seen just once. The material sequenced was PBMCs or T cells enriched from blood (not recorded which). The TCR sequence derives from a woman in her thirties or forties with acute COVID-19.

CDR3 DNA: TGCGCCAGCAGCCACCCAGCGGTAGGTTACTACGAGCAGTACTTC. Translation: CASSHPAVGYYEQYF. The V gene is TRBV4-1, the J gene TRBJ2-7; the D gene is possibly TRBD2 (5 bases). Germline CDR1 is MGHRA and CDR2 is YSYEKL. V shed 3 bases and J shed 3 bases, with 15 bases lying between them. This CDR3 comprises 15 residues.